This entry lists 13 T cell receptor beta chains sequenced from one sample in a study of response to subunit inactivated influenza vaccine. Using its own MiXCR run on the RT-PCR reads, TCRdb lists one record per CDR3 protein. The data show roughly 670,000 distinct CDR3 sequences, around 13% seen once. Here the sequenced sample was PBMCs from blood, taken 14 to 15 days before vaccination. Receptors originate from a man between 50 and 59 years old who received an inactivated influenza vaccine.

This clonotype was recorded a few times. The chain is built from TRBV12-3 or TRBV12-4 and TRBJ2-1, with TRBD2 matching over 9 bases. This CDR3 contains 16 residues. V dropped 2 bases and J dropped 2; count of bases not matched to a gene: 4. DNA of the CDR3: TGTGCCAGCAGTTTACGGGGCGGGAGGGCCTACAATGAGCAGTTCTTC. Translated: CASSLRGGRAYNEQFF.

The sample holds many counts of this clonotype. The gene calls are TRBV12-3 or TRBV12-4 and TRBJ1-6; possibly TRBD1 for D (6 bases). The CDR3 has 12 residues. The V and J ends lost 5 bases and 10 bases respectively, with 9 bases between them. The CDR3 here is CASSTGISPLHF. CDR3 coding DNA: TGTGCCAGCAGTACAGGGATCTCACCCCTCCACTTT.

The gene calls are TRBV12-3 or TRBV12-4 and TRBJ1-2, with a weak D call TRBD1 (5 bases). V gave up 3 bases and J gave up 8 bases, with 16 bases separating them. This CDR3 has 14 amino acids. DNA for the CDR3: TGTGCCAGCAGTTTGCAGGGTACGAGTTTAGGCTACACCTTC. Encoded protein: CASSLQGTSLGYTF.

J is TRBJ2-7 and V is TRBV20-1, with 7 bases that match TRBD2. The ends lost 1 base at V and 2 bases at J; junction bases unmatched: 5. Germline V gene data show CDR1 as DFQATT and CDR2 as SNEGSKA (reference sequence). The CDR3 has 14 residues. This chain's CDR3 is CSARGGGSTYEQYF. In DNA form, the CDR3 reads TGCAGTGCTAGAGGGGGGGGGTCCACCTACGAGCAGTACTTC.

CDR3 in amino acids: CASRRPERSYEQYF. CDR3 bases: TGTGCCAGCAGGCGACCTGAACGCTCCTACGAGCAGTACTTC. V usage is TRBV6-1 and J usage is TRBJ2-7; no reliable D call. Germline V gene data show CDR1 as MNHNS and CDR2 as SASEGT. The V end lost 6 bases, the J end lost 0 bases, and 12 bases lay between the germline ends. The CDR3 contains 14 residues.

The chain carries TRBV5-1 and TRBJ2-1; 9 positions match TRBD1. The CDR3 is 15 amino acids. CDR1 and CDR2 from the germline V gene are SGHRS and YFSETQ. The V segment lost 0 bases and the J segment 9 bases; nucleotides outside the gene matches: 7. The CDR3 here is CASSLVGTGYGEQFF. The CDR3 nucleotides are TGCGCCAGCAGCTTGGTGGGGACAGGGTATGGTGAGCAGTTCTTC.

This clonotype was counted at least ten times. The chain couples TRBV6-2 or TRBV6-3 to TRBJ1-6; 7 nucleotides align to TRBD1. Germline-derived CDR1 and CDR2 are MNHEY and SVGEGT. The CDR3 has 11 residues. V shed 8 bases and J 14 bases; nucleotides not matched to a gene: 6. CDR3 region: CASQTGTALHF. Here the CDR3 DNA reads TGTGCCAGCCAAACCGGGACAGCCCTCCACTTT.

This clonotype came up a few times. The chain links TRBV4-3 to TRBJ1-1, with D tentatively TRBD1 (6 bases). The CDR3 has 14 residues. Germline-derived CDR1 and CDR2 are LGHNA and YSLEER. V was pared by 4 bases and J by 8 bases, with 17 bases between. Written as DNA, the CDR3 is TGCGCCAGCAGCCCGGATAGAGAGACAGGAGAAGCTTTCTTT. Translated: CASSPDRETGEAFF.

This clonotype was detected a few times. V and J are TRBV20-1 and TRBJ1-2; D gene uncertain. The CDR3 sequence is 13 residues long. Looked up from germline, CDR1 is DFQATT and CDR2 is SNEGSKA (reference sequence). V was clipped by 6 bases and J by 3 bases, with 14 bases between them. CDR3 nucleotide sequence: TGCAGTGCCGGCGGGTTTGAAGACTATGGCTACACCTTC. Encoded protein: CSAGGFEDYGYTF.

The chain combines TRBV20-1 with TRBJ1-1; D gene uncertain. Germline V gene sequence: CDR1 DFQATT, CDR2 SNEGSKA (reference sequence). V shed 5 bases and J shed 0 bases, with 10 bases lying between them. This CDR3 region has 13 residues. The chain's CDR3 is CSAQDVLNTEAFF. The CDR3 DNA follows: TGCAGTGCTCAGGACGTTCTGAACACTGAAGCTTTCTTT.

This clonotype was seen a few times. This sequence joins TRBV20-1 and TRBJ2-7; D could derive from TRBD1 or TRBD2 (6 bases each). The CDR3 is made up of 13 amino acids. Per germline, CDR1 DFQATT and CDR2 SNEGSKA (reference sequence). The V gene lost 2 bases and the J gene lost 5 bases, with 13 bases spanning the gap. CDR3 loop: CSARKGGWDEQYF. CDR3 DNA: TGCAGTGCTAGAAAGGGGGGTTGGGACGAGCAGTACTTC.

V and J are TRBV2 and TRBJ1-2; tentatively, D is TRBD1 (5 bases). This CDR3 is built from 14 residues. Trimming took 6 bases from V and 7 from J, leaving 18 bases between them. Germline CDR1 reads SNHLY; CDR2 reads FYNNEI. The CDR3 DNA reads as TGTGCCAGCAGCTCCCCAGGGAGTTCGGTTGGCTACACCTTC. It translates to CASSSPGSSVGYTF.

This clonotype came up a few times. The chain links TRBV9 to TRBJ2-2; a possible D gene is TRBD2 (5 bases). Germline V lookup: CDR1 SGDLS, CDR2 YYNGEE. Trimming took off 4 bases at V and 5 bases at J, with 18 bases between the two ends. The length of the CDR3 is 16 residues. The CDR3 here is CASSPWASRGTGELFF. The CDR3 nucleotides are TGTGCCAGCAGCCCATGGGCTAGCCGAGGAACCGGGGAGCTGTTTTTT. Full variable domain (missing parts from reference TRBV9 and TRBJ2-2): DSGVTQTPKHLITATGQRVTLRCSPRSGDLSVYWYQQSLDQGLQFLIQYYNGEERAKGNILERFSAQQFPDLHSELNLSSLELGDSALYFCASSPWASRGTGELFFGEGSRLTVL.